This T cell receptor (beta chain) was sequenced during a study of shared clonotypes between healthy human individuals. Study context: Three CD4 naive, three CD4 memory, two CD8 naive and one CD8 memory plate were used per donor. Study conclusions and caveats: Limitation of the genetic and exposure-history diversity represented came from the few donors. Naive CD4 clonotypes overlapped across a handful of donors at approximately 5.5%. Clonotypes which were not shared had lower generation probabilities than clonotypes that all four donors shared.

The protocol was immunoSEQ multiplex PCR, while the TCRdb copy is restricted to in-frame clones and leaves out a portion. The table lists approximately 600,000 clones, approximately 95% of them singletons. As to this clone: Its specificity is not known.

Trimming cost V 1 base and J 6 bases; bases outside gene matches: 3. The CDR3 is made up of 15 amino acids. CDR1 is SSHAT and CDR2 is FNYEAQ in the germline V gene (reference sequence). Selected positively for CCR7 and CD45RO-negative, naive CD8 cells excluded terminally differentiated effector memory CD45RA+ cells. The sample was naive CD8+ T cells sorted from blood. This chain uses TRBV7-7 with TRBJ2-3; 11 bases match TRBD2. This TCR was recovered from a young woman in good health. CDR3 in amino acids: CASSLGLAGYDTQYF. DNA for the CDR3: TGTGCCAGCAGCTTAGGACTAGCGGGATATGATACGCAGTATTTT.